What follows are 30 T cell receptor beta chains derived from one specimen sequenced in a study of cytotoxic CD8 clonotypes in ibrutinib-treated CLL. The table came from immunoSEQ multiplex PCR; TCRdb's copy has only in-frame clones and leaves some out. The sample comprises about 330,000 clones, over 55% of which are singletons, and 5% to 6.5% rests with the top ten. Sequences were derived from PBMCs, sampled after 36 months of ibrutinib treatment. Source of these receptors: a human donor with chronic lymphocytic leukemia.

V usage is TRBV6-6 and J usage is TRBJ2-7; TRBD1 agrees at 7 bases. CDR3 length: 13 amino acids. CDR1 is MNHNY and CDR2 is SVGAGI in the germline V gene (reference sequence). With V trimmed by 6 bases and J by 5 bases, 7 bases remained unmatched. The CDR3 DNA reads TGTGCCAGCAGGATGGGACAGTACCACGAGCAGTACTTC. Its translation is CASRMGQYHEQYF.

This clone was seen a handful of times. The chain links TRBV11-3 to TRBJ2-5; D gene unclear. The CDR3 covers 15 residues. V was cut by 1 base and J by 0 bases, with 9 bases left in between. From germline, CDR1 is SGHNT and CDR2 YENEEA. CDR3 in DNA: TGTGCCAGCAGCTTAGGGCACTGGTACCAAGAGACCCAGTACTTC. This sequence encodes CASSLGHWYQETQYF.

This chain uses TRBV9 with TRBJ2-1; D perhaps matches TRBD2 (6 bases). CDR1 SGDLS and CDR2 YYNGEE come from the germline V gene. The V end lost 2 bases, the J end lost 6 bases, and 15 bases lay between the germline ends. The CDR3 covers 15 residues. CDR3 coding DNA: TGTGCCAGCAGCGTCCTCCCTTGGCGGGGCAATGAGCAGTTCTTC. Encoded protein: CASSVLPWRGNEQFF.

V and J are TRBV7-2 and TRBJ2-2; 10 bases fit TRBD2. Germline V gene lookup returns CDR1 SGHTA and CDR2 FQGNSA. The CDR3 length is 16 residues. J lost 6 bases, V lost 2 bases, and 6 bases had no gene match. The CDR3 coding sequence is TGTGCCAGCAGCTTACTCAGCGGGAGGGTGGCCGGGGAGCTGTTTTTT. Its translation: CASSLLSGRVAGELFF.

A few counts support this clone. The V gene is TRBV6-6, the J gene TRBJ2-1; D tentatively reads TRBD1 or TRBD2 (6 bases each). Germline V gene sequence: CDR1 MNHNY, CDR2 SVGAGI (reference sequence). The CDR3 runs to 15 residues. The ends were cut back, 3 bases at V and 7 bases at J, with 16 bases in the middle. The CDR3 coding sequence is TGTGCCAGCAGTTATAAGGCAGGAGGGGGGAATGAGCAGTTCTTC. It specifies CASSYKAGGGNEQFF.

The V and J genes are TRBV28 and TRBJ2-7, with D perhaps TRBD1 (6 bases). The CDR3 runs 12 residues. V was clipped by 6 bases and J by 11 bases, with 17 bases between them. Germline lookup yields CDR1 MDHEN and CDR2 SYDVKM. CDR3 DNA sequence: TGTGCCAGCAGGTCGCCGGGACACCCAAAGTACTTC. Translated, it gives CASRSPGHPKYF.

The rearrangement links TRBV13 to TRBJ2-7; no clear D. Germline V gives CDR1 PRHDT, CDR2 FYEKMQ (reference sequence). The CDR3 covers 14 residues. V was clipped by 5 bases and J by 4 bases, with 15 bases between them. CDR3 sequence: CASSPPRSPYEQYF. The CDR3 DNA sequence: TGTGCCAGCAGCCCCCCGCGGAGCCCGTACGAGCAGTACTTC.

The gene calls are TRBV29-1 and TRBJ2-3, with TRBD2 as a possible D gene (7 bases). The CDR3 is 14 amino acids. The germline V and J ends were trimmed by 7 bases and 6 bases, with 20 bases remaining between them. From germline, CDR1 is SQVTM and CDR2 ANQGSEA. CDR3 region: CSALGGPGGDTQYF. As DNA, the CDR3 is TGCAGCGCTCTCGGGGGCCCCGGGGGGGATACGCAGTATTTT.

The chain combines TRBV7-9 with TRBJ2-5; no firm D call. CDR3 length: 16 residues. The ends were cut back, 2 bases at V and 0 bases at J, with 13 bases in the middle. Looked up from germline, CDR1 is SEHNR and CDR2 is FQNEAQ (reference sequence). CDR3 bases: TGTGCCAGCAGCTTAAGAAAACAGTTACACCAAGAGACCCAGTACTTC. Protein: CASSLRKQLHQETQYF.

The chain combines TRBV6-5 with TRBJ2-7; D remains unclear. V lost 2 bases and J 6 bases, leaving 11 bases between the germline ends. This CDR3 spans 13 amino acids. Germline V gene lookup returns CDR1 MNHEY and CDR2 SVGAGI. CDR3 sequence reads: CASSYPKRREQYF. The CDR3 DNA reads TGTGCCAGCAGTTACCCTAAGCGCCGCGAGCAGTACTTC.

The chain recombines TRBV5-1 with TRBJ1-1; the D is unclear. Per the germline V gene, CDR1 is SGHRS and CDR2 is YFSETQ. V was pared by 2 bases and J by 0 bases, with 8 bases between. The CDR3 spans 14 residues. In DNA form, the CDR3 reads TGCGCCAGCAGCTTTGATATTCTGAACACTGAAGCTTTCTTT. This sequence encodes CASSFDILNTEAFF.

The V gene is TRBV5-1, the J gene TRBJ2-4, with TRBD2 matching 7 bases. The V gene's germline CDR1 is SGHRS and CDR2 YFSETQ. J was trimmed by 5 bases and V by 3 bases; bases with no gene match: 11. There are 16 residues in the CDR3. CDR3 coding DNA: TGCGCCAGCAGCTCATCGAGCGGGAACAGCCAAAACATTCAGTACTTC. It translates to CASSSSSGNSQNIQYF.

This chain joins TRBV29-1 and TRBJ2-5; D is unclear. Germline V gives CDR1 SQVTM, CDR2 ANQGSEA. CDR3 length equals 12 residues. The germline V and J ends were trimmed by 4 bases and 2 bases, with 8 bases remaining between them. The CDR3, as DNA: TGCAGCGTTGGGCAGATACAAGAGACCCAGTACTTC. As protein: CSVGQIQETQYF.

This clone has more than one count but fewer than ten. This chain connects TRBV2 to TRBJ2-7; TRBD1 agrees at 8 bases. From germline, CDR1 is SNHLY and CDR2 FYNNEI. This CDR3 comprises 11 residues. The V segment lost 4 bases and the J segment 9 bases; nucleotides outside the gene matches: 2. The CDR3 bases are TGTGCCAGCAGTGTGGACAGGGCGCAGTACTTC. Residues: CASSVDRAQYF.

V usage is TRBV9 and J usage is TRBJ1-1; TRBD1 might be the D (5 bases). With 3 bases removed from V and 5 bases from J, the gap between germline ends came to 11 bases. This CDR3 region has 13 residues. In germline, CDR1 is SGDLS, CDR2 YYNGEE. CDR3 residues: CASSAGGRTEAFF. In DNA form, the CDR3 reads TGTGCCAGCAGCGCTGGGGGACGGACTGAAGCTTTCTTT.

This chain uses TRBV5-1 with TRBJ2-3; D is possibly TRBD1 or TRBD2 (6 bases each). Germline V gene sequence: CDR1 SGHRS, CDR2 YFSETQ. The CDR3 runs to 17 residues. Trimming pared 1 base from V and 3 bases from J, leaving 18 bases between. The CDR3, as DNA: TGCGCCAGCAGCTTGCCCCTGGAGGGGGTTATTACAGATACGCAGTATTTT. This translates into CASSLPLEGVITDTQYF.

The chain joins TRBV5-1 to TRBJ1-5; 8 bases fit TRBD1. CDR1 and CDR2 from the germline V gene are SGHRS and YFSETQ. The junction had 9 bases not matched to a gene; V was cut back by 3 bases and J by 1 base. The CDR3 totals 17 residues. CDR3 loop: CASSWRQGSRSNQPQHF. The CDR3, as DNA: TGCGCCAGCAGCTGGAGACAGGGGTCACGGAGCAATCAGCCCCAGCATTTT.

The genes are TRBV5-1 and TRBJ2-7; 10 positions match TRBD1. With V trimmed by 0 bases and J by 5 bases, 2 bases remained unmatched. The CDR3 length is 14 residues. Germline CDR1 reads SGHRS; CDR2 reads YFSETQ. CDR3 sequence reads: CASSLGQGANEQYF. The CDR3 DNA is TGCGCCAGCAGCTTGGGACAGGGGGCAAACGAGCAGTACTTC.

This rearrangement joins TRBV28 to TRBJ1-3, with a tentative D call TRBD1 (6 bases). Germline loops: CDR1 MDHEN, CDR2 SYDVKM. The CDR3 covers 17 residues. Between the trimmed V and J ends, which lost 6 bases and 0 bases, there was a span of 18 bases. The CDR3, as DNA: TGTGCCAGCAGACGTCCGGGGGGCCTGAGCTCTGGAAACACCATATATTTT. Translated: CASRRPGGLSSGNTIYF.

On this clone itself: Distinct nucleotide sequences in the sample also encode this CDR3. The gene calls are TRBV9 and TRBJ1-2, with TRBD1 matching 7 bases. Germline V gene data show CDR1 as SGDLS and CDR2 as YYNGEE. The V segment lost 2 bases and the J segment 2 bases; nucleotides outside the gene matches: 0. The CDR3 is made up of 13 amino acids. CDR3 sequence reads: CASSVGQNYGYTF. The DNA of the CDR3 is TGTGCCAGCAGCGTGGGACAGAACTATGGCTACACCTTC.

This rearrangement joins TRBV19 to TRBJ1-2; D gene ambiguous. This CDR3 has 13 residues. V was cut by 5 bases and J by 2 bases, with 9 bases left in between. CDR1 and CDR2 from the germline V gene are LNHDA and SQIVND (reference sequence). For the CDR3, the DNA is TGTGCCAGTAGTTGGGCCGCCAACTATGGCTACACCTTC. The encoded protein is CASSWAANYGYTF.

The chain uses TRBV11-2 and TRBJ1-4; no firm D call. Trimming took off 3 bases at V and 5 bases at J, with 4 bases between the two ends. Germline assignment: CDR1 SGHAT and CDR2 FQNNGV. This CDR3 spans 12 amino acids. CDR3 nucleotides: TGTGCCAGCAGCTTCCTAAATGAAAAACTGTTTTTT. Translated, it gives CASSFLNEKLFF.

The chain joins TRBV10-2 to TRBJ1-5; 11 positions match TRBD1. J was trimmed by 5 bases and V by 9 bases; bases with no gene match: 3. This CDR3 comprises 13 residues. CDR1 WSHSY and CDR2 SAAADI come from the germline V gene. The CDR3 sequence: CASGTGGHQPQHF. The CDR3 DNA follows: TGCGCCAGTGGGACAGGGGGACATCAGCCCCAGCATTTT.

J is TRBJ2-7 and V is TRBV4-1; D is ambiguous. The CDR3 has 16 residues. Trimming left V 3 bases short and J 5 bases short, with 20 bases between. Germline loops: CDR1 MGHRA, CDR2 YSYEKL. The DNA for the CDR3 is TGCGCCAGCAGCCATCCCGATCCCACTAACGGCAACGAGCAGTACTTC. Its protein product is CASSHPDPTNGNEQYF.

This clone was observed a few times. The CDR3 region is CAGLGGAYTDTQYF. The DNA for the CDR3 is TGTGCCGGACTGGGGGGAGCTTACACAGATACGCAGTATTTT. This sequence joins TRBV2 and TRBJ2-3; D may be TRBD2 (6 bases). The length of the CDR3 is 14 residues. Germline V gene lookup returns CDR1 SNHLY and CDR2 FYNNEI. The V end was cut by 11 bases, the J end by 2 bases, with 17 bases between.

This sequence joins TRBV18 and TRBJ1-2; 8 nucleotides align to TRBD1. V dropped 3 bases and J dropped 7; count of bases not matched to a gene: 4. Germline CDR1 reads KGHSH; CDR2 reads LQKENI. This CDR3 contains 13 residues. The CDR3 loop reads CASSPQGAGGYTF. Here the CDR3 DNA reads TGTGCCAGCTCACCGCAGGGGGCTGGTGGCTACACCTTC.

The rearrangement joins TRBV6-5 to TRBJ2-7; D remains ambiguous. CDR1 is MNHEY and CDR2 is SVGAGI in the germline V gene. The CDR3 consists of 15 residues. Trimming pared 2 bases from V and 3 bases from J, leaving 14 bases between. DNA of the CDR3: TGTGCCAGCAGTTACATGGGTCCCAAACGCTACGAGCAGTACTTC. Its protein product is CASSYMGPKRYEQYF.

This clone was counted between two and nine times. The chain joins TRBV27 to TRBJ2-6, with D uncertain. Looked up from germline, CDR1 is MNHEY and CDR2 is SMNVEV (reference sequence). This CDR3 comprises 13 residues. V gave up 5 bases and J gave up 4 bases, with 6 bases separating them. CDR3 amino acids: CASSRPGANVLTF. As DNA, the CDR3 is TGTGCCAGCAGTCGTCCCGGGGCCAACGTCCTGACTTTC.

This clone was picked up a small number of times. The chain couples TRBV2 to TRBJ1-2; D gene unclear. With 8 bases removed from V and 8 bases from J, the gap between germline ends came to 12 bases. CDR3 size: 11 residues. Germline lookup yields CDR1 SNHLY and CDR2 FYNNEI. CDR3 sequence: CASSEGEGYTF. In DNA, the CDR3 is TGTGCCAGCTCTGAGGGTGAGGGCTACACCTTC.

The V gene is TRBV5-1, the J gene TRBJ1-5; D gene unclear. Germline V CDR1 and CDR2: SGHRS, YFSETQ. The CDR3 is made up of 16 amino acids. The germline V and J ends were trimmed by 0 bases and 2 bases, with 12 bases remaining between them. CDR3 in DNA: TGCGCCAGCAGCTTGGCCTGGCGTCAGGGCAATCAGCCCCAGCATTTT. Its translation: CASSLAWRQGNQPQHF.